These T cell receptor beta chains were read from a single sample in a study of graft-versus-host responses after intestinal transplantation. Clones were sequenced by immunoSEQ multiplex PCR, and TCRdb holds only the in-frame ones, with some missing. The table has about 120,000 clones, roughly 91% seen once. Their antigens remain unidentified. Source: unstimulated CD4+ T cells sorted from spleen or lymph node cells, taken before intestinal transplant. Receptors were obtained from a human donor who received an intestinal transplant. Each CDR3 is given with its conserved first and last residue. Each record gives: D gene, clone size, J gene, V gene, CDR3 protein, CDR3 DNA. D genes are given only for firm matches. A row's size may be missing; if present it is once, few, many or a size class.

>NA|once|TRBJ1-1|TRBV9
CASSPHRAGVGTEAFF
TGTGCCAGCAGCCCCCATCGGGCGGGGGTTGGCACTGAAGCTTTCTTT
>NA|NA|TRBJ2-3|TRBV27
CASSDWGTDTQYF
TGTGCCAGCAGTGACTGGGGCACAGATACGCAGTATTTT
>NA|once|TRBJ2-1|TRBV6-6
CASSYEEGEQFF
TGTGCCAGCAGTTACGAGGAAGGTGAGCAGTTCTTC
>NA|NA|TRBJ2-3|TRBV5-4
CASRLASTDTQYF
TGTGCCAGCAGACTAGCTAGCACAGATACGCAGTATTTT
>NA|NA|TRBJ2-3|TRBV11-1
CASSDGTGWSTDTQYF
TGTGCCAGCAGCGACGGGACTGGCTGGAGCACAGATACGCAGTATTTT
>NA|NA|TRBJ1-2|TRBV5-1
CASSLAGDTRGYTF
TGCGCCAGCAGCTTGGCAGGGGATACGAGAGGCTACACCTTC
>NA|NA|TRBJ2-7|TRBV4-2
CASSATFSGSRYEQYF
TGTGCCAGCAGCGCAACCTTTTCAGGCAGTCGCTACGAGCAGTACTTC
>TRBD2|NA|TRBJ2-7|TRBV6-6
CAAAPRRLAGGYEQYF
TGTGCCGCGGCCCCCAGACGACTAGCGGGAGGGTACGAGCAGTACTTC
>NA|NA|TRBJ2-7|TRBV6-5
CASSSGTHYEQYF
TGTGCCAGCAGTTCCGGGACTCACTACGAGCAGTACTTC
>NA|once|TRBJ1-2|TRBV2
CASSEAARGYTF
TGTGCCAGCAGTGAGGCCGCACGGGGCTACACCTTC
>NA|NA|TRBJ2-7|TRBV20-1
CSAIGSNEQYF
TGCAGTGCTATAGGATCCAACGAGCAGTACTTC
>NA|once|TRBJ1-1|TRBV29-1
CSVRGFGTEAFF
TGCAGCGTTCGAGGATTTGGGACTGAAGCTTTCTTT
>NA|NA|TRBJ1-2|TRBV28
CATGGGVGYGYTF
TGTGCCACCGGCGGGGGCGTGGGCTATGGCTACACCTTC
>NA|NA|TRBJ2-5|TRBV15
CATSRPGAGETQYF
TGTGCCACCAGCAGACCAGGGGCTGGGGAGACCCAGTACTTC
>TRBD1|NA|TRBJ1-5|TRBV4-1
CASSQEGQGIQPQHF
TGCGCCAGCAGCCAAGAGGGACAGGGGATTCAGCCCCAGCATTTT
>NA|NA|TRBJ2-6|TRBV4-2
CASSQLSLSGANVLTF
TGTGCCAGCAGCCAGCTTAGCCTCTCTGGGGCCAACGTCCTGACTTTC
>NA|NA|TRBJ1-1|TRBV30
CAWSVLPVVAEAFF
TGTGCCTGGAGTGTACTACCGGTAGTCGCTGAAGCTTTCTTT
>TRBD2|NA|TRBJ2-7|TRBV13
CASSKRLAGGYEQYF
TGTGCCAGCAGCAAAAGACTAGCGGGTGGCTACGAGCAGTACTTC
>NA|NA|TRBJ1-2|TRBV6-5
CASSYSISGVGGYTF
TGTGCCAGCAGTTACTCAATATCCGGGGTTGGTGGCTACACCTTC
>NA|NA|TRBJ2-2|TRBV7-7
CASSLEGGNTGELFF
TGTGCTAGCAGCTTAGAAGGGGGGAACACCGGGGAGCTGTTTTTT
>NA|NA|TRBJ2-4|TRBV30
CAWTVTGSGIQYF
TGTGCCTGGACTGTAACAGGTAGTGGAATTCAGTACTTC
>TRBD2|NA|TRBJ2-1|TRBV7-8
CASSNTSGTNNEQFF
TGTGCCAGCAGCAATACTAGCGGGACCAACAATGAGCAGTTCTTC
>NA|NA|TRBJ1-3|TRBV10-1
CASSEGDNSGNTIYF
TGCGCCAGCAGTGAGGGGGACAACTCTGGAAACACCATATATTTT
>NA|NA|TRBJ2-1|TRBV11-2
CASSLAGYNEQFF
TGTGCCAGCAGCTTAGCGGGTTACAATGAGCAGTTCTTC
>NA|once|TRBJ2-6|TRBV30
CAWSSGMPGANVLTF
TGTGCCTGGAGTTCAGGGATGCCGGGGGCCAACGTCCTGACTTTC
>NA|NA|TRBJ1-4|TRBV19
CASSIGAAHNEKLFF
TGTGCCAGTAGTATCGGGGCAGCTCATAATGAAAAACTGTTTTTT
>NA|once|TRBJ1-3|TRBV5-1
CASSLPGSGNTIYF
TGCGCCAGCAGCCTGCCTGGGAGCGGAAACACCATATATTTT
>TRBD2|NA|TRBJ2-1|TRBV2
CASVTSGTYNEQFF
TGTGCCAGCGTTACTAGCGGGACTTACAATGAGCAGTTCTTC
>NA|NA|TRBJ2-2|TRBV2
CASSANRRAGELFF
TGTGCCAGCAGTGCAAACAGGAGGGCCGGGGAGCTGTTTTTT
>NA|NA|TRBJ1-1|TRBV10-2
CASSDSLITMNTEAFF
TGCGCCAGCAGTGATAGTCTTATCACCATGAACACTGAAGCTTTCTTT